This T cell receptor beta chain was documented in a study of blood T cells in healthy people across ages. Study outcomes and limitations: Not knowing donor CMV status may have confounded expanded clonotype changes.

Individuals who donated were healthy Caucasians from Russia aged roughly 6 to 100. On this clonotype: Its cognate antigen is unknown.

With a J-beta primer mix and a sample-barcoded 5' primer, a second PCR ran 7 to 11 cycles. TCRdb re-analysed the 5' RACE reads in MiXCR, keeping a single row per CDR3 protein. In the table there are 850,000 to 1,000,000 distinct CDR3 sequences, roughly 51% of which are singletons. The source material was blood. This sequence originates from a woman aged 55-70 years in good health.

The CDR3 region is CASSQDLGQGSNEQFF. CDR3 bases: TGCGCCAGCAGCCAAGATCTCGGACAGGGGTCCAATGAGCAGTTCTTC. The J gene is TRBJ2-1, the V gene TRBV4-3; 9 positions agree with TRBD1. The CDR3 is 16 amino acids. Germline CDR1 is LGHNA and CDR2 is YSLEER. The V gene end was trimmed by 0 bases and the J gene end by 6 bases; junction bases not matched to a gene: 6.